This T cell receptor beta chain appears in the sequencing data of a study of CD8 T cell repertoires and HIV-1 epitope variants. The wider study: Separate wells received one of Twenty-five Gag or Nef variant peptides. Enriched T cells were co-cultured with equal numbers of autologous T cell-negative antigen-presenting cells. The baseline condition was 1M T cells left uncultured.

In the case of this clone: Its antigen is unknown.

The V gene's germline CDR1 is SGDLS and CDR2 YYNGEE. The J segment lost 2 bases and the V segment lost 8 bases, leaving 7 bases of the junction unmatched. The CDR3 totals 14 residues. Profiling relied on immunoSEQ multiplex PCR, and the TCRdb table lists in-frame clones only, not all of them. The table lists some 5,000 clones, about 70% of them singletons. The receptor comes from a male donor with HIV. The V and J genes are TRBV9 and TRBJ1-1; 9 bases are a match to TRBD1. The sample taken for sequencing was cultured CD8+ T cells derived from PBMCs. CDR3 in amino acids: CARPGQGFNTEAFF. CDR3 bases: TGTGCCAGGCCGGGACAGGGATTCAACACTGAAGCTTTCTTT.